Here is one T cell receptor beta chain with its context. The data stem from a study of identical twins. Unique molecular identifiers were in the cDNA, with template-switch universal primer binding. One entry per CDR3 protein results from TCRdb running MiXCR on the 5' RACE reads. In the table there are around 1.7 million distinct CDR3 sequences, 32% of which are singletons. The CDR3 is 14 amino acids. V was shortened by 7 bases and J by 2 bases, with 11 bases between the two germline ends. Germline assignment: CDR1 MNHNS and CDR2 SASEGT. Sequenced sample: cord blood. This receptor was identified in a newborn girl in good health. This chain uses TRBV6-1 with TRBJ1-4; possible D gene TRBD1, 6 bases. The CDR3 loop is CASIRDNTNEKLFF. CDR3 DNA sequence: TGTGCCAGCATCCGGGACAATACTAATGAAAAACTGTTTTTT.